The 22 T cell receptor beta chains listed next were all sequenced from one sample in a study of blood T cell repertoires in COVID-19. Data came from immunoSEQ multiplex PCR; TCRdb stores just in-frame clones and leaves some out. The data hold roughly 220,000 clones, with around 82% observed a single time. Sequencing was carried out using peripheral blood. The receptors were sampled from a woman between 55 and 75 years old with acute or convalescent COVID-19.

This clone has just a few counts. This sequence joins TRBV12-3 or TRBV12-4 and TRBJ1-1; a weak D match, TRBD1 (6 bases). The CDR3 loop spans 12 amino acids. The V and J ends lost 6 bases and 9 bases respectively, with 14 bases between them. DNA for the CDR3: TGTGCCAGCAGCCTTATGGGGGGGCAAGCTTTCTTT. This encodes CASSLMGGQAFF.

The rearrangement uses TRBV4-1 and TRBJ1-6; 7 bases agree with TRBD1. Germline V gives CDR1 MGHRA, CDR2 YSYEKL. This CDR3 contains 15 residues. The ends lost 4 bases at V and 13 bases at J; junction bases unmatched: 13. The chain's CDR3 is CASSRTRQGPVPLHF. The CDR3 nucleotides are TGCGCCAGCAGCCGCACCAGACAGGGACCGGTCCCCCTCCACTTT.

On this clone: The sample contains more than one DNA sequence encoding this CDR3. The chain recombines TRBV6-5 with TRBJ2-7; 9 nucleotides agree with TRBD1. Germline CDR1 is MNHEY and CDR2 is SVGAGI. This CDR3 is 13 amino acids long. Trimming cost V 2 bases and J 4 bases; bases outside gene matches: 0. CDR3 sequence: CASSYDRGYEQYF. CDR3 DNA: TGTGCCAGCAGTTACGACAGGGGGTACGAGCAGTACTTC.

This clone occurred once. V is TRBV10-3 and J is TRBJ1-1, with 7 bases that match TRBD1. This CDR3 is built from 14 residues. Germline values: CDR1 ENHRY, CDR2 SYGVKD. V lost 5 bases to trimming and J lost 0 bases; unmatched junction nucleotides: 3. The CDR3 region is CAISKDRLNTEAFF. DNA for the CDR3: TGTGCCATCAGTAAGGACAGGCTGAACACTGAAGCTTTCTTT.

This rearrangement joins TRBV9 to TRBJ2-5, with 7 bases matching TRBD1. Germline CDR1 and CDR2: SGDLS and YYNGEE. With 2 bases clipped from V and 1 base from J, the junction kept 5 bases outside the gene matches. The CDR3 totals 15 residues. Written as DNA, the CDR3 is TGTGCCAGCAGCGTGGATCCAGGGGGCCAAGAGACCCAGTACTTC. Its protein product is CASSVDPGGQETQYF.

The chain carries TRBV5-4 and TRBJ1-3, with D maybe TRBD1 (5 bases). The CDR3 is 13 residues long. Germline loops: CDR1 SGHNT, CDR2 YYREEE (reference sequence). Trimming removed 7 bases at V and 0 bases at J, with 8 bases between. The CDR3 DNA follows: TGTGCCAGCGGGGGGGGCTCTGGAAACACCATATATTTT. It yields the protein CASGGGSGNTIYF.

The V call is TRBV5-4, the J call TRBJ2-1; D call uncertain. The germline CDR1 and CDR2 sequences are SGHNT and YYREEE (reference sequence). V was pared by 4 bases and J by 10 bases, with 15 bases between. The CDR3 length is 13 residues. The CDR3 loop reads CASSQLNVAEQFF. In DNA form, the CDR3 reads TGTGCCAGCAGCCAACTTAACGTAGCAGAGCAGTTCTTC. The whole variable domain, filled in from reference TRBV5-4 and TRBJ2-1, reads ETGVTQSPTHLIKTRGQQVTLRCSSQSGHNTVSWYQQALGQGPQFIFQYYREEENGRGNFPPRFSGLQFPNYSSELNVNALELDDSALYLCASSQLNVAEQFFGPGTRLTVL.

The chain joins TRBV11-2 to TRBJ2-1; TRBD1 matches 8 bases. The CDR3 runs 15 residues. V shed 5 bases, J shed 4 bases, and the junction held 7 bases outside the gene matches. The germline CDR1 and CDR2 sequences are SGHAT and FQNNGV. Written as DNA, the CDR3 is TGTGCCAGCAGCCCAGACAGGGGCAAGTACAATGAGCAGTTCTTC. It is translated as CASSPDRGKYNEQFF.

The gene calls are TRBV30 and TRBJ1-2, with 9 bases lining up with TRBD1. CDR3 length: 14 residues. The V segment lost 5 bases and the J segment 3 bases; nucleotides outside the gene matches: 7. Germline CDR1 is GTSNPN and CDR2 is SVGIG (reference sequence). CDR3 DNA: TGTGCCTGGGCCCCGGGACAGGGACACTATGGCTACACCTTC. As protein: CAWAPGQGHYGYTF.

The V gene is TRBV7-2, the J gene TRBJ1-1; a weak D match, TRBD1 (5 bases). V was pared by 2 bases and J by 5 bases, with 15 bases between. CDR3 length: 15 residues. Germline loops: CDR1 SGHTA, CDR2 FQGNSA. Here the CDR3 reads CASSLSGGEETEAFF. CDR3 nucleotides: TGTGCCAGCAGCTTAAGCGGGGGGGAGGAAACTGAAGCTTTCTTT.

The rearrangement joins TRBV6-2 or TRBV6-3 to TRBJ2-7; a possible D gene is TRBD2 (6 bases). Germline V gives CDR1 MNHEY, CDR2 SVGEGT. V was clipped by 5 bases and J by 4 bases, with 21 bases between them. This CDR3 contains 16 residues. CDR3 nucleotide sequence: TGTGCCAGCAGTCCCCCCGCGACTAGGGAACATTACGAGCAGTACTTC. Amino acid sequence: CASSPPATREHYEQYF.

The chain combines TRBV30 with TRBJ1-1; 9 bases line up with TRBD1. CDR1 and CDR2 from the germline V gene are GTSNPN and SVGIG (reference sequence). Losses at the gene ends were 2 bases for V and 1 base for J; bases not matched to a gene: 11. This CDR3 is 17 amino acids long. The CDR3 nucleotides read TGTGCCTGGAGTAGGGGGAAACAGGGGGCGCGGAACACTGAAGCTTTCTTT. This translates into CAWSRGKQGARNTEAFF.

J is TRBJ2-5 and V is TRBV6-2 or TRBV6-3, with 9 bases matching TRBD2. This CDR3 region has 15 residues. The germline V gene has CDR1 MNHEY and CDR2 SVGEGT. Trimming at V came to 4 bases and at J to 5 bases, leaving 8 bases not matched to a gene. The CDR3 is CASSWISGGRETQYF. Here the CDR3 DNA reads TGTGCCAGCAGTTGGATAAGCGGGGGGCGGGAGACCCAGTACTTC.

Here the CDR3 DNA reads TGTGCCAGCAGCCACGGGACAGGGGGAGGCTATGAAGCTTTCTTT. This translates into CASSHGTGGGYEAFF. The rearrangement links TRBV3-1 (or the pseudogene TRBV3-2) to TRBJ1-1; TRBD1 aligns across 11 bases. The CDR3 extends over 15 amino acids. Trimming at V came to 3 bases and at J to 7 bases, leaving 7 bases not matched to a gene. The V gene's germline CDR1 is LGHDT and CDR2 YNNKEL (reference sequence).

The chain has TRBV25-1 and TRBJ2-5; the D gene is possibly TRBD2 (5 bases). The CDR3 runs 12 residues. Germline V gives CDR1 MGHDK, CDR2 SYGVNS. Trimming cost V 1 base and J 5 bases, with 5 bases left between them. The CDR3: CASSEWEETQYF. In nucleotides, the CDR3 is TGTGCCAGCAGTGAATGGGAGGAGACCCAGTACTTC.

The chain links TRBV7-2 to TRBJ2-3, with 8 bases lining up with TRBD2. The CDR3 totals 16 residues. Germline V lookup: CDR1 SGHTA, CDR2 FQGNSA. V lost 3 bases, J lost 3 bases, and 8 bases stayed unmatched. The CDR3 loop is CASSLFAGGDTDTQYF. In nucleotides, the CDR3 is TGTGCCAGCAGCTTGTTCGCGGGGGGCGATACAGATACGCAGTATTTT.

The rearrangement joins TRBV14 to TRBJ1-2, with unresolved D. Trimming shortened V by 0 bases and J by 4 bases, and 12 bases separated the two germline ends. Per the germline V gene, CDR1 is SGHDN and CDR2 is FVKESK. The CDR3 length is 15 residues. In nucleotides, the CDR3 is TGTGCCAGCAGCCAAGATCTGGCAGATTTCTATGGCTACACCTTC. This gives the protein CASSQDLADFYGYTF.

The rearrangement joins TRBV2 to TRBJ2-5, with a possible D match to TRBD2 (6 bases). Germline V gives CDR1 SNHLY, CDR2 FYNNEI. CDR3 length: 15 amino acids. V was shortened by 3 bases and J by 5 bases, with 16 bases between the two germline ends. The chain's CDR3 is CASSDLDLREETQYF. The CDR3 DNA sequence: TGTGCCAGCAGTGATTTGGACCTACGGGAGGAGACCCAGTACTTC.

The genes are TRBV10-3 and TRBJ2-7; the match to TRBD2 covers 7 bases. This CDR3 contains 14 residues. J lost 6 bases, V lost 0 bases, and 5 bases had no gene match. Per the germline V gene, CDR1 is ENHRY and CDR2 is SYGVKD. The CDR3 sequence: CAISESLGGGEQYF. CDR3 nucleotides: TGTGCCATCAGTGAGTCTCTAGGCGGGGGCGAGCAGTACTTC.

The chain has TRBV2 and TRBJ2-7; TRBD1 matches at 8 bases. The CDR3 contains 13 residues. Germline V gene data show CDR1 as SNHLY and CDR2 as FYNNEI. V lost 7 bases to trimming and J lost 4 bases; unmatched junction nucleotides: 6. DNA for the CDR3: TGTGCCAGCACCGGACAGGGTATATACGAGCAGTACTTC. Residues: CASTGQGIYEQYF.

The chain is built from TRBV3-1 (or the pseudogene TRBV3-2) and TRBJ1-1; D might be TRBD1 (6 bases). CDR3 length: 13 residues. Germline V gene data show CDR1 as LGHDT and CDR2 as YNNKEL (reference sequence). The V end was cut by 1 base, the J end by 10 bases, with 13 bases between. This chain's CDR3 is CASSQGWGGRAFF. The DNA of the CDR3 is TGTGCCAGCAGCCAAGGATGGGGGGGGCGAGCTTTCTTT.

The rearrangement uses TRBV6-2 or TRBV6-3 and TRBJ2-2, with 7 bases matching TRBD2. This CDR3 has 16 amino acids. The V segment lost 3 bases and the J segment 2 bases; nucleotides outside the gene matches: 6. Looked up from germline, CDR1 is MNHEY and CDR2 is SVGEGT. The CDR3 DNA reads TGTGCCAGCAGTTATGTGGGGACTACCAACACCGGGGAGCTGTTTTTT. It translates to CASSYVGTTNTGELFF.